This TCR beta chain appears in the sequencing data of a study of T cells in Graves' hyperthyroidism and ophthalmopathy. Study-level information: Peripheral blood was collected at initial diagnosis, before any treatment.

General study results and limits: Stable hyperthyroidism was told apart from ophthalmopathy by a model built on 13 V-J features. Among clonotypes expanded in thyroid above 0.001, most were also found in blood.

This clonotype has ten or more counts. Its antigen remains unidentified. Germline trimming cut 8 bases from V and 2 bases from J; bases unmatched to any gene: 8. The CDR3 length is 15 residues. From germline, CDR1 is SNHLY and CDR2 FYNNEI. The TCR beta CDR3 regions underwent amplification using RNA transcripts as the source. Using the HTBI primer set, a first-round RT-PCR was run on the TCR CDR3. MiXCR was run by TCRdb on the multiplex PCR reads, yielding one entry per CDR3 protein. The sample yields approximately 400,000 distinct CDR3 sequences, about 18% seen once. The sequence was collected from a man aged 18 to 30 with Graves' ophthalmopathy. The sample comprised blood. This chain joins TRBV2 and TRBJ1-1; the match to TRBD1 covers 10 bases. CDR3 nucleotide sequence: TGTGCCAGCCGGACGGGACAGGGGACAAACACTGAAGCTTTCTTT. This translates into CASRTGQGTNTEAFF.